This is a list of T cell receptor beta chains from one sample in a study of blood T cell repertoires in COVID-19. Profiled with immunoSEQ multiplex PCR; TCRdb holds only in-frame clones, not every one. The table lists 300,000 to 400,000 clones, about 90% of them singletons. The sample consisted of PBMCs or T cells enriched from blood (not recorded which). All receptors derive from a woman younger than 45 who had recovered from COVID-19. The CDR3 runs from the conserved cysteine through the conserved F or W. D genes are given only for firm matches. Not all rows give a size; the values are once, few, many and, for expanded clones, a class.

TRBD1 | TRBJ1-2 | NA | TRBV4-3 | 14 | TGCGCCAGCAGCCGGGACAGGGGCGACTATGGCTACACCTTC | CASSRDRGDYGYTF
TRBD1 | TRBJ1-1 | NA | TRBV29-1 | 15 | TGCAGCGTGAGGACAGGGGCCCTCATGAACACTGAAGCTTTCTTT | CSVRTGALMNTEAFF
TRBD1 | TRBJ2-1 | NA | TRBV7-9 | 17 | TGTGCCAGCAGAACCGGGACAGGGGGAACCTGGGGGAATGAGCAGTTCTTC | CASRTGTGGTWGNEQFF
NA | TRBJ2-5 | NA | TRBV4-3 | 16 | TGCGCCAGCAGCCAAGGCGGGTCTAGCGCGAAAGAGACCCAGTACTTC | CASSQGGSSAKETQYF
NA | TRBJ1-1 | NA | TRBV11-2 | 14 | TGTGCCAGCAGCTTAGGTCCAGGGAACACTGAAGCTTTCTTT | CASSLGPGNTEAFF
TRBD2 | TRBJ2-1 | NA | TRBV7-9 | 17 | TGTGCCAGCAGCTTAGCGCGAGCGGGGGGGTCCTACAATGAGCAGTTCTTC | CASSLARAGGSYNEQFF
NA | TRBJ1-4 | NA | TRBV27 | 13 | TGTGCCAGCAGTCCCCGGACGGGGGGGAAACTGTTTTTT | CASSPRTGGKLFF
NA | TRBJ1-1 | NA | TRBV19 | 14 | TGTGCCAGTAGTGCCCAAATGGACAGCTTCGAAGCTTTCTTT | CASSAQMDSFEAFF
TRBD1 | TRBJ1-5 | NA | TRBV27 | 17 | TGTGCCAGCAGTTTCCGGACAGGCCGGAATAGCAATCAGCCCCAGCATTTT | CASSFRTGRNSNQPQHF
NA | TRBJ2-3 | NA | TRBV7-2 | 16 | TGTGCCAGCAGCACACAGGGATGGGGCAGCACAGATACGCAGTATTTT | CASSTQGWGSTDTQYF
TRBD1 | TRBJ1-2 | NA | TRBV5-1 | 15 | TGCGCCAGCAGCGTACGGGACAGGGGTGTCTATGGCTACACCTTC | CASSVRDRGVYGYTF
NA | TRBJ1-1 | NA | TRBV10-3 | 17 | TGTGCCATCAGTGAGTCCCCTTGGGGGGAAGGGAACACTGAAGCTTTCTTT | CAISESPWGEGNTEAFF
NA | TRBJ1-2 | NA | TRBV6-1 | 15 | TGTGCCAGCAGTGAAACCGGGATGGAGGGGTATGGCTACACCTTC | CASSETGMEGYGYTF
NA | TRBJ1-1 | NA | TRBV5-4 | 14 | TGTGCCAGCAGCTTGGCCAGGTCCAACACTGAAGCTTTCTTT | CASSLARSNTEAFF
NA | TRBJ2-1 | NA | TRBV5-1 | 12 | TGCGCCAGCAGCCATTCTAGCAATGAGCAGTTCTTC | CASSHSSNEQFF
NA | TRBJ2-2 | NA | TRBV2 | 16 | TGTGCCAGCAGTGTATCCTTGGGGGCTAACACCGGGGAGCTGTTTTTT | CASSVSLGANTGELFF
NA | TRBJ1-2 | NA | TRBV2 | 13 | TGTGCCAGCTCCGAGCCGCGGGAAGCTGGCTACACCTTC | CASSEPREAGYTF
TRBD2 | TRBJ2-7 | NA | TRBV6-2/TRBV6-3 | 15 | TGTGCCAGCAGTTCCCGACTAGCGGGACTATACGAGCAGTACTTC | CASSSRLAGLYEQYF
TRBD2 | TRBJ2-2 | once | TRBV6-5 | 16 | TGTGCCAGCAGTTACTCGGCGGGGGTGCCCACCGGGGAGCTGTTTTTT | CASSYSAGVPTGELFF
NA | TRBJ2-3 | once | TRBV13 | 16 | TGTGCCAGCAGCCGGACAACAGGTTTCAGCACAGATACGCAGTATTTT | CASSRTTGFSTDTQYF
NA | TRBJ2-2 | NA | TRBV10-1 | 15 | TGCGCCAGCAGTGACATACAGACGAACACCGGGGAGCTGTTTTTT | CASSDIQTNTGELFF
NA | TRBJ2-5 | NA | TRBV7-7 | 14 | TGTGCCAGCAGCTCGACAGGTAGACAAGAGACCCAGTACTTC | CASSSTGRQETQYF
TRBD1 | TRBJ1-4 | NA | TRBV28 | 18 | TGTGCCAGCAGTTCACCACAGAAAACGACAGGGACTAATGAAAAACTGTTTTTT | CASSSPQKTTGTNEKLFF
TRBD1 | TRBJ2-2 | NA | TRBV7-9 | 15 | TGTGCCAGCAGCTTTGGGGACAGTCACACCGGGGAGCTGTTTTTT | CASSFGDSHTGELFF
TRBD2 | TRBJ2-2 | few | TRBV5-6 | 18 | TGTGCCAGCAGCTTGGTTGGGGCGGGGGGACCCGGCACCGGGGAGCTGTTTTTT | CASSLVGAGGPGTGELFF
NA | TRBJ2-1 | NA | TRBV2 | 14 | TGTGCCAGCAGGGCCGGGACTCCAGTTAATGAGCAGTTCTTC | CASRAGTPVNEQFF
NA | TRBJ1-5 | once | TRBV15 | 17 | TGTGCCACCAGCAGAGATCTAAGGGGCGGAGGCAATCAGCCCCAGCATTTT | CATSRDLRGGGNQPQHF
NA | TRBJ1-1 | NA | TRBV4-3 | 14 | TGCGCCAGCAGCCAAGATGTCGGGGGAAGGGTAGCTTTCTTT | CASSQDVGGRVAFF
TRBD2 | TRBJ2-3 | NA | TRBV7-4 | 19 | TGTGCCAGCAGCTTCGATCCGCGGGAGCGGGGGGCTAGCACAGATACGCAGTATTTT | CASSFDPRERGASTDTQYF
TRBD2 | TRBJ2-1 | NA | TRBV4-2 | 15 | TGTGCCAGCAGCCGCGGGGGAGCACAGGCCAATGAGCAGTTCTTC | CASSRGGAQANEQFF
TRBD1 | TRBJ1-6 | once | TRBV9 | 15 | TGTGCCAGCAGCGTAGGTCAGGGGGCGTTTTCACCCCTCCACTTT | CASSVGQGAFSPLHF
TRBD1 | TRBJ1-5 | NA | TRBV6-5 | 13 | TGTGCCAGCAGGGGGACAGTCGGTGGGCCCCAGCATTTT | CASRGTVGGPQHF
TRBD2 | TRBJ2-3 | NA | TRBV27 | 15 | TGTGCCAGCAGCCCTACTAGCGGACCCCTAGATACGCAGTATTTT | CASSPTSGPLDTQYF
TRBD1 | TRBJ2-1 | once | TRBV9 | 16 | TGTGCCAGCAGCGGCGGAGAGGGGGCGATACGTAATGAGCAGTTCTTC | CASSGGEGAIRNEQFF
NA | TRBJ1-1 | NA | TRBV2 | 17 | TGTGCCAGCCGTGTCTCGGGTATGTCAAGTCAAAACACTGAAGCTTTCTTT | CASRVSGMSSQNTEAFF
TRBD1 | TRBJ1-2 | NA | TRBV24-1 | 14 | TGTGCCACCAGTGAGTCCGGGACAGGGGATGGCTACACCTTC | CATSESGTGDGYTF